This T cell receptor (beta chain) comes out of a study of beta chain features in type 1 diabetes. This CDR3 contains 16 residues. CDR1 is MGHDK and CDR2 is SYGVNS in the germline V gene. Trimming cost V 2 bases and J 0 bases, with 10 bases left between them. Study-wide findings and caveats: Diminished insertions and augmented deletions at VDJ junctions characterized type 1 diabetes patients. For patients and controls alike, PCR might favor shorter templates to the same degree. Possibly, sequencing cDNA over-represented cells that had high TCR expression levels.

The authors reverse transcribed all of the isolated RNA, so sequencing captured expressed TCRB transcripts. About 3.5 million reads, on average, came from each naive, central memory and regulatory T cell sample. Data came from immunoSEQ multiplex PCR; TCRdb stores just in-frame clones and leaves some out. The sample gives under 450,000 clones, approximately 15% of which show up once; roughly 0.038% is in the top ten. This clone appeared a few times. Its antigen is unidentified. The sequenced material came from naive CD4+ T cells from blood. The V gene is TRBV25-1, the J gene TRBJ1-4; D is undetermined. The source is a man younger than 45 in good health. CDR3 residues: CASSEGLIATNEKLFF. The CDR3 DNA is TGTGCCAGCAGTGAAGGGCTCATTGCAACTAATGAAAAACTGTTTTTT.